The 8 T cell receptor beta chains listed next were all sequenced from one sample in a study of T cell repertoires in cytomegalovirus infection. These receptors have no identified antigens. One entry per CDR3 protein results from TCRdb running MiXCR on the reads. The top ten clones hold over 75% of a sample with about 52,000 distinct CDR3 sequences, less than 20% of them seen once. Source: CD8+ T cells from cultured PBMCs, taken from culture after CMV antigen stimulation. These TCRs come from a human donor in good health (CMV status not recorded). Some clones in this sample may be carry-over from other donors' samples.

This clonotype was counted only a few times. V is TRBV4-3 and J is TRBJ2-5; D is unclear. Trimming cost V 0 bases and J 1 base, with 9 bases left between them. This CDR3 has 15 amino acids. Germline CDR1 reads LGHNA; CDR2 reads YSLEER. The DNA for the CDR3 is TGCGCCAGCAGCCAAGATCACACAGCCCAAGAGACCCAGTACTTC. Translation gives CASSQDHTAQETQYF.

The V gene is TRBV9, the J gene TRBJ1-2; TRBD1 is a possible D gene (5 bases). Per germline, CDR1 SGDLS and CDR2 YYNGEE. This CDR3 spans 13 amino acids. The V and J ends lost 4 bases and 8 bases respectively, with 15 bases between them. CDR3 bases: TGTGCCAGCAGCCTAAAGGGAGGGGAAGGCTACACCTTC. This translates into CASSLKGGEGYTF.

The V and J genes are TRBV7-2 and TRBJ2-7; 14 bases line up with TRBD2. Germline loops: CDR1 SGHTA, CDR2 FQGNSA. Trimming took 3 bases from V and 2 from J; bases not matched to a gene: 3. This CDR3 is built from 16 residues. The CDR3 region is CASSFGLAGGPYEQYF. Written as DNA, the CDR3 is TGTGCCAGCAGCTTTGGACTAGCGGGGGGACCCTACGAGCAGTACTTC.

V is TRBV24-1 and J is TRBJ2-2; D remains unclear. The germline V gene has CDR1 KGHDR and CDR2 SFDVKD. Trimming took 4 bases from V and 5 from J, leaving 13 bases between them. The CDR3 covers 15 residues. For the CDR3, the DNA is TGTGCCACCAGTGACTTTGGCGATGGGACCGGGGAGCTGTTTTTT. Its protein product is CATSDFGDGTGELFF.

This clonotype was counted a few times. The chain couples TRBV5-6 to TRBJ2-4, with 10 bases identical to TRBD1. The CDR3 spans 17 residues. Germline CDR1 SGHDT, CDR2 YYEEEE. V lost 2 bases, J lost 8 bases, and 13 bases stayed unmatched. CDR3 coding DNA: TGTGCCAGCAGCTTAGAAGGGACAGGGGTTCCCGCGGACATTCAGTACTTC. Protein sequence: CASSLEGTGVPADIQYF. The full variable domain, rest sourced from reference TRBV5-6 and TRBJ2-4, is DAGVTQSPTHLIKTRGQQVTLRCSPKSGHDTVSWYQQALGQGPQFIFQYYEEEERQRGNFPDRFSGHQFPNYSSELNVNALLLGDSALYLCASSLEGTGVPADIQYFGAGTRLSVL.

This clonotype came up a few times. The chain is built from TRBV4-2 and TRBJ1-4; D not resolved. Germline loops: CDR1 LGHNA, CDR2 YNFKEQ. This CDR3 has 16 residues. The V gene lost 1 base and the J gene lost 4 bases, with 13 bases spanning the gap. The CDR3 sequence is CASSQGRAVGNEKLFF. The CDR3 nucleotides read TGTGCCAGCAGCCAAGGACGTGCCGTAGGTAATGAAAAACTGTTTTTT.

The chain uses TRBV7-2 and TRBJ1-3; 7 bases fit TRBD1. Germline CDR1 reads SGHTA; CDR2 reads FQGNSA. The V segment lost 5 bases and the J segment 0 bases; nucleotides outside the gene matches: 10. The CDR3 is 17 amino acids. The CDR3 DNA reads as TGTGCCAGCAGCCCCCGTGGACAGGCCTACTCTGGAAACACCATATATTTT. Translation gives CASSPRGQAYSGNTIYF. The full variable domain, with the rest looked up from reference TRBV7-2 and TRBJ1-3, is GAGVSQSPSNKVTEKGKDVELRCDPISGHTALYWYRQSLGQGLEFLIYFQGNSAPDKSGLPSDRFSAERTGGSVSTLTIQRTQQEDSAVYLCASSPRGQAYSGNTIYFGEGSWLTVV.

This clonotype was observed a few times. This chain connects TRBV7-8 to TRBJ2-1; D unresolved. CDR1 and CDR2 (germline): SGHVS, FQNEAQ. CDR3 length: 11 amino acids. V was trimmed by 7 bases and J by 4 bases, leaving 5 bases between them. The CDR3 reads CASTTYNEQFF. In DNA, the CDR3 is TGTGCCAGCACGACTTACAATGAGCAGTTCTTC.